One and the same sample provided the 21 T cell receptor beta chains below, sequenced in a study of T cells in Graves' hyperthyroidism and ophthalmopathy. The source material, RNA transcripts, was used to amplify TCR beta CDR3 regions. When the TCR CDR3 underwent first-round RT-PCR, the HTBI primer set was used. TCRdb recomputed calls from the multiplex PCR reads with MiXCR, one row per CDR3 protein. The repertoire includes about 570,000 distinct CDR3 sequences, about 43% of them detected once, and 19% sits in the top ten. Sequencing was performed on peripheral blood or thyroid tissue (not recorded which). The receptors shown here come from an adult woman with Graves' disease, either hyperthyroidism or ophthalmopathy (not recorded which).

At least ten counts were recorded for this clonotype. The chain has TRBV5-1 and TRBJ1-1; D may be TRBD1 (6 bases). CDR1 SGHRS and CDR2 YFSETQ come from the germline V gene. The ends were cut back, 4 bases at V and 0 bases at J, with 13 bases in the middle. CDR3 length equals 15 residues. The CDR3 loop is CASSLQQGLNTEAFF. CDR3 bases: TGCGCCAGCAGCCTTCAACAGGGTTTGAACACTGAAGCTTTCTTT.

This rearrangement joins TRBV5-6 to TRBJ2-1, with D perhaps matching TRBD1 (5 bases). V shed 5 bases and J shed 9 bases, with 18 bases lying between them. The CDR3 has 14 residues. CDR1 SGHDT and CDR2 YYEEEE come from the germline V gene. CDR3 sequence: CASSPTGSGGEQFF. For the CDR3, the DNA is TGTGCCAGCAGTCCCACAGGTTCGGGCGGTGAGCAGTTCTTC.

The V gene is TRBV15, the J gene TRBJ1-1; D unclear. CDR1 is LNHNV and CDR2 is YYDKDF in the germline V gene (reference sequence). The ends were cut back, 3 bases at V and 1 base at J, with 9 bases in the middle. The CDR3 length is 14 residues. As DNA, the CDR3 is TGTGCCACCAGCAGCCAATGGGAGAACACTGAAGCTTTCTTT. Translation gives CATSSQWENTEAFF.

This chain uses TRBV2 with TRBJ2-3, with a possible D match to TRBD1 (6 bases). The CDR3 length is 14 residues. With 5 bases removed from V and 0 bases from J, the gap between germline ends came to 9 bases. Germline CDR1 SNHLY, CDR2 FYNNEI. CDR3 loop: CASSSDSSTDTQYF. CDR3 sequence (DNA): TGTGCCAGCAGTTCGGACAGCAGCACAGATACGCAGTATTTT.

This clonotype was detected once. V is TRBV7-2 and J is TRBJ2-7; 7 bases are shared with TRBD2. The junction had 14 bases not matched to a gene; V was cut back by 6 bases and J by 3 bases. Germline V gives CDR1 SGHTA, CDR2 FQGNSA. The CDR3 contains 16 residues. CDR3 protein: CASRPRGDRAYYEQYF. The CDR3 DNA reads TGTGCCAGCAGGCCCCGGGGGGACCGAGCCTACTACGAGCAGTACTTC.

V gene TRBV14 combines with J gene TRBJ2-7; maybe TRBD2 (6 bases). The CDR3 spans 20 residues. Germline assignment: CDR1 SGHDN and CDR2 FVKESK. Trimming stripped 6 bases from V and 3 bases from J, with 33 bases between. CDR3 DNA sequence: TGTGCCAGCAGTGAAGAGGGCGGGGTCGCAACTAGCTACCCGATCTACGAGCAGTACTTC. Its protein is CASSEEGGVATSYPIYEQYF. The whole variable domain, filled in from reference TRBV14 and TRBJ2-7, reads EAGVTQFPSHSVIEKGQTVTLRCDPISGHDNLYWYRRVMGKEIKFLLHFVKESKQDESGMPNNRFLAERTGGTYSTLKVQPAELEDSGVYFCASSEEGGVATSYPIYEQYFGPGTRLTVT.

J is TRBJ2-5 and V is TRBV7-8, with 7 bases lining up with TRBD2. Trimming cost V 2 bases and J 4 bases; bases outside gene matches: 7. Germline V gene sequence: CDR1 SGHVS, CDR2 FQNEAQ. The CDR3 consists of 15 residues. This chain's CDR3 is CASSLLAAFRETQYF. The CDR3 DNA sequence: TGTGCCAGCAGCTTACTAGCGGCCTTCCGAGAGACCCAGTACTTC.

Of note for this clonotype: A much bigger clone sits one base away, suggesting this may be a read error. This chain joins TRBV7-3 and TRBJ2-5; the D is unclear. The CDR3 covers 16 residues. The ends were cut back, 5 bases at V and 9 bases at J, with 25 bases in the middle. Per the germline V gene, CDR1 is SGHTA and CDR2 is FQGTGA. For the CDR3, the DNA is TGTGCCAGCAGCCAAGATTGGGTAGTGGGGAAGAGACCCCAGTACTTC. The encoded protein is CASSQDWVVGKRPQYF.

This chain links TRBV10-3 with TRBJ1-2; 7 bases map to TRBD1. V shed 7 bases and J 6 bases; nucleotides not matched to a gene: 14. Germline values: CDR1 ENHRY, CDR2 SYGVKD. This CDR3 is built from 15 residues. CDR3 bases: TGTGCCATCACTCCAGACAGGGCGATCTTCAATGGCTACACCTTC. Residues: CAITPDRAIFNGYTF.

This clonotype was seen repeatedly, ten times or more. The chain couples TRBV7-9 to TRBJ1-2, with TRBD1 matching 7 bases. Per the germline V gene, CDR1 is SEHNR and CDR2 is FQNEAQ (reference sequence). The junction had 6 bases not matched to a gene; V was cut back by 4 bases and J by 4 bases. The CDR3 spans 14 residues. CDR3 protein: CASSYSGTAYGYTF. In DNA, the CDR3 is TGTGCCAGCAGCTACTCCGGGACAGCCTATGGCTACACCTTC.

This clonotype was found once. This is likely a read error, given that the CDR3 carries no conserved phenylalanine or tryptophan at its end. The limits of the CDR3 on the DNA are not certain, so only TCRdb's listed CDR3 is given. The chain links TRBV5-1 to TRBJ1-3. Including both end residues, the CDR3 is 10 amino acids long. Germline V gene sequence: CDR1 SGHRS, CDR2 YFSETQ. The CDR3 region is CASEPAGAGT.

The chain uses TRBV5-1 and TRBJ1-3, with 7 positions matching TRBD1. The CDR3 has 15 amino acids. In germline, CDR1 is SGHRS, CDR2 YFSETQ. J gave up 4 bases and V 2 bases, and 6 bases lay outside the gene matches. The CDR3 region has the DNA TGCGCCAGCAGCTTACAACCGGGACAGGGAAACACCATATATTTT. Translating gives CASSLQPGQGNTIYF.

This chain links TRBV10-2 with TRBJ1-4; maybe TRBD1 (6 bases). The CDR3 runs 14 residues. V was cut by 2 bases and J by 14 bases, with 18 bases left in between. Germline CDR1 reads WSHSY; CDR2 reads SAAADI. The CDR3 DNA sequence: TGCGCCAGCAGTGAGGACAGGCCCTCCCTACTCCTGTTTTTT. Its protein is CASSEDRPSLLLFF.

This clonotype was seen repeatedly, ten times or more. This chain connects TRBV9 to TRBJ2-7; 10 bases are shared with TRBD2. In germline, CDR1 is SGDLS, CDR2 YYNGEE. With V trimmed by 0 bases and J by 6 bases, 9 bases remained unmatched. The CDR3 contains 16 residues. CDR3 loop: CASSVEVAGGLGEQYF. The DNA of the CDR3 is TGTGCCAGCAGCGTAGAGGTAGCGGGAGGTTTAGGCGAGCAGTACTTC. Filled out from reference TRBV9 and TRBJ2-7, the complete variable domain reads DSGVTQTPKHLITATGQRVTLRCSPRSGDLSVYWYQQSLDQGLQFLIQYYNGEERAKGNILERFSAQQFPDLHSELNLSSLELGDSALYFCASSVEVAGGLGEQYFGPGTRLTVT.

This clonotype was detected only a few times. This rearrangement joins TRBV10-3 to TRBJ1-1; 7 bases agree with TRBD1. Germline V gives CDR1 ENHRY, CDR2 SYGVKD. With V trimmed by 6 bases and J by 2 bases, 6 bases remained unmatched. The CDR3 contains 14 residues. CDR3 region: CAIRMTGPNTEAFF. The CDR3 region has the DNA TGTGCCATCAGAATGACAGGGCCAAACACTGAAGCTTTCTTT.

The CDR3 DNA reads as TGTGCCACCAGCACGGACCAGGGGATGAGGACTGAAGCTTTCTTT. Protein sequence: CATSTDQGMRTEAFF. The chain couples TRBV15 to TRBJ1-1; TRBD1 might be the D (6 bases). CDR3 size: 15 residues. Germline V CDR1 and CDR2: LNHNV, YYDKDF (reference sequence). The ends were cut back, 4 bases at V and 5 bases at J, with 17 bases in the middle.

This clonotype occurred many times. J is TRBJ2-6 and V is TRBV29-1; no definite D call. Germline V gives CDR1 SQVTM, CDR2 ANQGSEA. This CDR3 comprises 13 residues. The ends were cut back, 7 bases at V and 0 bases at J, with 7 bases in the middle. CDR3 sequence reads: CSAQVSGANVLTF. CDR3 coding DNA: TGCAGCGCGCAGGTCTCTGGGGCCAACGTCCTGACTTTC.

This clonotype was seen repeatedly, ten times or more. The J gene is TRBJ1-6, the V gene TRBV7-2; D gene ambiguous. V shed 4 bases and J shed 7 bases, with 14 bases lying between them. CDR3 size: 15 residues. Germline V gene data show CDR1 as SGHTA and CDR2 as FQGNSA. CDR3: CASSSASGWNSPLHF. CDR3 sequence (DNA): TGTGCCAGCAGCTCCGCATCGGGGTGGAATTCACCCCTCCACTTT.

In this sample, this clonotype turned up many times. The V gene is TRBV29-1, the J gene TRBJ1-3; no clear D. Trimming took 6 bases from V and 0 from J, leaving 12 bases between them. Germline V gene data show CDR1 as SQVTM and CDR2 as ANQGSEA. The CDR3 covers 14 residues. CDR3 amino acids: CSVAGSLSGNTIYF. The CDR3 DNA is TGCAGCGTGGCTGGGTCCCTCTCTGGAAACACCATATATTTT.

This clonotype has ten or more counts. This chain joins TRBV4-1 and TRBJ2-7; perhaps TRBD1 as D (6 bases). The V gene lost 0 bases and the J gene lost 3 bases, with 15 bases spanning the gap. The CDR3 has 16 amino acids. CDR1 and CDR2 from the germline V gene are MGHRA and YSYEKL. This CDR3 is CASSQEGTGKNYEQYF. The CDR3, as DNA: TGCGCCAGCAGCCAAGAAGGCACAGGGAAAAACTACGAGCAGTACTTC.

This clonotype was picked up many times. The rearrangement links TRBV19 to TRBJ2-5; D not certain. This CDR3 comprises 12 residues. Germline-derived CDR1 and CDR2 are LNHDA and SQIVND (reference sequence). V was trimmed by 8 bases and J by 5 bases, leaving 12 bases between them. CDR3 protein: CASSWVGETQYF. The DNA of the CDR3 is TGTGCCAGTTCTTGGGTCGGCGAGACCCAGTACTTC.